The clone carrying this T cell receptor (beta chain) was found a few times. What it recognizes is unknown. The sample belongs to a study of OX40 agonist ivuxolimab in advanced cancers. Study observations and caveats: Near-lowest levels of clonal expansion characterized partial responders at 0.1-3.0 mg/kg. In CD8+ T cells, expanded clones were on average more numerous than in CD4+.

Only in-frame clones appear in the TCRdb table, and some are missing; sequencing was by immunoSEQ multiplex PCR. Found here are some 10,000 clones, around four fifths of them singletons; the top ten hold about 9.4%. There are 14 residues in the CDR3. Germline V lookup: CDR1 LNHDA, CDR2 SQIVND (reference sequence). The V end was cut by 5 bases, the J end by 8 bases, with 16 bases between. The clonotype comes from an adult with an advanced solid tumor such as melanoma, head and neck, liver or kidney cancer. The sequences come from CD4+ or CD8+ T cells sorted from blood, collected in a trial of the OX40 agonist ivuxolimab. The V and J genes are TRBV19 and TRBJ2-1; tentatively, D is TRBD2 (6 bases). CDR3 DNA: TGTGCCAGTAGTTTCCGGGGAGGTGGCCATGAGCAGTTCTTC. Translated, it gives CASSFRGGGHEQFF.